The 5 T cell receptor beta chains below come from one sample, sequenced in a study of T cell changes during pregnancy in multiple sclerosis. TCRdb's table, derived via immunoSEQ multiplex PCR, lists solely in-frame clones and lacks some. This table holds around 40,000 clones, less than 95% found once. The source material was CD4+ T cells from peripheral blood mononuclear cells, sampled in the first trimester of pregnancy. The receptors shown here come from a female donor in good health, enrolled as a control in a pregnancy study.

The V call is TRBV7-6, the J call TRBJ1-1, with TRBD1 matching 10 bases. There are 17 residues in the CDR3. V shed 2 bases, J shed 6 bases, and the junction held 12 bases outside the gene matches. The germline V gene encodes CDR1 SGHVS and CDR2 FNYEAQ. The CDR3 spells CASSLQTGGRAGSEAFF. Written as DNA, the CDR3 is TGTGCCAGCAGCTTACAGACAGGGGGCCGCGCGGGTTCTGAAGCTTTCTTT.

The V call is TRBV9, the J call TRBJ2-5, with 12 positions matching TRBD2. Germline CDR1 reads SGDLS; CDR2 reads YYNGEE. The CDR3 loop spans 16 amino acids. With 3 bases clipped from V and 1 base from J, the junction kept 4 bases outside the gene matches. CDR3 sequence: CASSGRLAGAQETQYF. CDR3 DNA: TGTGCCAGCAGCGGCAGACTAGCGGGGGCCCAAGAGACCCAGTACTTC.

The rearrangement links TRBV4-3 to TRBJ2-5; D is unresolved. This CDR3 region has 13 residues. Germline V gene data show CDR1 as LGHNA and CDR2 as YSLEER. V lost 4 bases and J 4 bases, leaving 10 bases between the germline ends. CDR3 sequence reads: CASSPRAGETQYF. The DNA for the CDR3 is TGCGCCAGCAGCCCTCGCGCAGGAGAGACCCAGTACTTC.

This chain uses TRBV27 with TRBJ1-2; perhaps TRBD1 as D (6 bases). The CDR3 runs 17 residues. Per germline, CDR1 MNHEY and CDR2 SMNVEV (reference sequence). V lost 0 bases and J lost 1, with 15 bases in between. Written as DNA, the CDR3 is TGTGCCAGCAGTTTATCGAAGGGGGGGAAACTTAACTATGGCTACACCTTC. Protein product: CASSLSKGGKLNYGYTF.

The V gene is TRBV5-1, the J gene TRBJ1-5; TRBD1 might be the D (6 bases). CDR3 length: 15 amino acids. CDR1 is SGHRS and CDR2 is YFSETQ in the germline V gene. Trimming cost V 0 bases and J 1 base, with 8 bases left between them. DNA of the CDR3: TGCGCCAGCAGCTTGGCGGGACAAAGCAATCAGCCCCAGCATTTT. Translating gives CASSLAGQSNQPQHF. The variable domain in full, with the rest retrieved from reference TRBV5-1 and TRBJ1-5, is KAGVTQTPRYLIKTRGQQVTLSCSPISGHRSVSWYQQTPGQGLQFLFEYFSETQRNKGNFPGRFSGRQFSNSRSEMNVSTLELGDSALYLCASSLAGQSNQPQHFGDGTRLSIL.